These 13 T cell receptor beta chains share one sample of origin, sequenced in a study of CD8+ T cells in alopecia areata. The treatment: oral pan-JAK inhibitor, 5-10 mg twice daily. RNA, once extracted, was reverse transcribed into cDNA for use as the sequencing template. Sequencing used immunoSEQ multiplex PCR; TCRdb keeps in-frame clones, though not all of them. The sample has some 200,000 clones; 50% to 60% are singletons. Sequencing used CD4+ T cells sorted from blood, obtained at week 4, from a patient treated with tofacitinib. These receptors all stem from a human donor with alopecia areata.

CDR3 sequence (DNA): TGTGCCAGCTTTGGTTTGGAACTGAAGCAGTACTTC. Translated, it gives CASFGLELKQYF. V is TRBV27 and J is TRBJ2-7; no clear D. CDR3 length: 12 residues. Germline assignment: CDR1 MNHEY and CDR2 SMNVEV (reference sequence). V shed 8 bases and J shed 8 bases, with 16 bases lying between them.

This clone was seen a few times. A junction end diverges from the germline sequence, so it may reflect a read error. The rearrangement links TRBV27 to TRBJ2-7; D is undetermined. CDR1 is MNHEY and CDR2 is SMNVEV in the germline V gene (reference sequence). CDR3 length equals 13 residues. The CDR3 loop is CASSLYNSYEQYF. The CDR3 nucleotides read TGTGCCAGCAGCTTATATAATAGCTACGAGCAGTACTTC.

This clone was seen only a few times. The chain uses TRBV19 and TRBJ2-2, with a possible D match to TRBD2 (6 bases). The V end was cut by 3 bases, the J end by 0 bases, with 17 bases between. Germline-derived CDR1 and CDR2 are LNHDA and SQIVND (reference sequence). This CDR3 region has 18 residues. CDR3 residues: CASSIGGFTGANTGELFF. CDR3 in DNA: TGTGCCAGTAGTATTGGCGGCTTTACGGGAGCGAACACCGGGGAGCTGTTTTTT.

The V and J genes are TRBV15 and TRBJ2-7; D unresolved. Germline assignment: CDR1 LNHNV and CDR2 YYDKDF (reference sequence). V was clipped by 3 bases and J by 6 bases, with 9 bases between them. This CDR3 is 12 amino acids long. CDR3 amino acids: CATSSSLGEQYF. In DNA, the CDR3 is TGTGCCACCAGCAGCTCCCTTGGCGAGCAGTACTTC.

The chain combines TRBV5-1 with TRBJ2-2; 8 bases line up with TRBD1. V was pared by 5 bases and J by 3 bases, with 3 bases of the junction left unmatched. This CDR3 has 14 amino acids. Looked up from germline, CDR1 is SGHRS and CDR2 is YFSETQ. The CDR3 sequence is CASRSTGDTGELFF. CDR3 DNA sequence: TGCGCCAGCAGGTCGACAGGGGACACCGGGGAGCTGTTTTTT.

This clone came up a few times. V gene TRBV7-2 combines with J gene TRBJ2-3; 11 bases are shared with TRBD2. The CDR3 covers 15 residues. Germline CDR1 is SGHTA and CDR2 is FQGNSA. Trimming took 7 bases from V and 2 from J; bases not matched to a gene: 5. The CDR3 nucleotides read TGTGCCAGCATCCCACTAGCGGGGGTCACAGATACGCAGTATTTT. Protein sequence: CASIPLAGVTDTQYF.

CDR3 sequence (DNA): TGTGCCAGCAGTCTATCTCCATCAGGGATTGAGCAGTTCTTC. Its protein is CASSLSPSGIEQFF. J is TRBJ2-1 and V is TRBV6-5; a possible D gene is TRBD1 (5 bases). V was shortened by 5 bases and J by 9 bases, with 17 bases between the two germline ends. This CDR3 comprises 14 residues. The V gene's germline CDR1 is MNHEY and CDR2 SVGAGI.

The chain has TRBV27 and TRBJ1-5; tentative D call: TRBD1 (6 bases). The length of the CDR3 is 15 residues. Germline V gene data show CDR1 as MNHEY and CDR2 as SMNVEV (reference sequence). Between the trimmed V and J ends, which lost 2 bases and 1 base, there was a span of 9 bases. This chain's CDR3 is CASSLAGVSNQPQHF. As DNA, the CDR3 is TGTGCCAGCAGTTTAGCAGGGGTGAGCAATCAGCCCCAGCATTTT.

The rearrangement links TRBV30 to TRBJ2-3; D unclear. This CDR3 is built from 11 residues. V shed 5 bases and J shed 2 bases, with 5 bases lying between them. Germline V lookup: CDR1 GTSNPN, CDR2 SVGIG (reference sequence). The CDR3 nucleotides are TGTGCCTGGGGGGTCACAGATACGCAGTATTTT. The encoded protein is CAWGVTDTQYF. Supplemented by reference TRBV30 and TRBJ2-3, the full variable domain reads SQTIHQWPATLVQPVGSPLSLECTVEGTSNPNLYWYRQAAGRGLQLLFYSVGIGQISSEVPQNLSASRPQDRQFILSSKKLLLSDSGFYLCAWGVTDTQYFGPGTRLTVL.

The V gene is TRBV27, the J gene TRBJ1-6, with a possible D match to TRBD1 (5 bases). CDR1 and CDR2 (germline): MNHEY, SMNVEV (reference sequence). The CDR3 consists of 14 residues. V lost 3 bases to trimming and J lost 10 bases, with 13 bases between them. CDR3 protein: CASSFQGAESPLHF. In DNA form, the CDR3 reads TGTGCCAGCAGTTTTCAGGGTGCGGAGTCACCCCTCCACTTT.

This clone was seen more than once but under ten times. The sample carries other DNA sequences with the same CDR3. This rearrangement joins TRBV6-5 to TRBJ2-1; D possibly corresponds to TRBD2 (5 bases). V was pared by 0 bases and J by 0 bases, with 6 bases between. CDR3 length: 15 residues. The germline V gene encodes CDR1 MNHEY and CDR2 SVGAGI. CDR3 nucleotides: TGTGCCAGCAGTTACTCTGGGAGCTCCTACAATGAGCAGTTCTTC. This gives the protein CASSYSGSSYNEQFF.

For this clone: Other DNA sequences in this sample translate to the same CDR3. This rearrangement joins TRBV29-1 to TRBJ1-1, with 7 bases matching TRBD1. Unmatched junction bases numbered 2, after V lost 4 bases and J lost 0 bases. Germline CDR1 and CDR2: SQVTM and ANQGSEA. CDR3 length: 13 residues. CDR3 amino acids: CSVVQGLNTEAFF. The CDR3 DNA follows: TGCAGCGTTGTACAGGGGTTGAACACTGAAGCTTTCTTT.

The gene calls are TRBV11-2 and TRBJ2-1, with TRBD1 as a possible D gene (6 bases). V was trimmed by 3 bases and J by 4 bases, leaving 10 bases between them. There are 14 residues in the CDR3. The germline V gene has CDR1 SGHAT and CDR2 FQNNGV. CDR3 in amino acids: CASSFGTTYNEQFF. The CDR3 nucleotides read TGTGCCAGCAGCTTCGGGACAACGTACAATGAGCAGTTCTTC.